Listed below are T cell receptor beta chains from one sample, sequenced in a study of human T cells and chemical hapten exposure. TCRdb reprocessed the RACE reads with MiXCR, giving one entry per CDR3 protein. The table has tens of thousands of distinct CDR3 sequences, over 3.5% seen once. Sequenced input: whole blood. The source of these receptors is a female donor in good health. Some clones in this sample may be carry-over from other donors' samples. Each CDR3 is given with its conserved first and last residue. The order of the fields is CDR3 protein, CDR3 DNA, clone size, J gene, V gene, CDR3 length, D gene. The D gene is left open where the match is weak. The size of a clone is reported for some rows only, either as once, few or many, or as a class for expanded clones.

CDR3: CASTPDRGGNQPQHF
DNA: TGTGCCAGCACCCCGGACAGGGGGGGCAATCAGCCCCAGCATTTT
size: many
J: TRBJ1-5
V: TRBV6-5
length: 15
D: TRBD1

CDR3: CASSPRTSGVLGTQYF
DNA: TGTGCCAGCAGCCCCCGGACTAGCGGGGTTCTGGGAACCCAGTACTTC
size: many
J: TRBJ2-5
V: TRBV7-2
length: 16
D: TRBD2

CDR3: CASLRTQAENEKLFF
DNA: TGTGCCAGCCTTCGTACACAGGCGGAGAATGAAAAACTGTTTTTT
size: many
J: TRBJ1-4
V: TRBV4-2
length: 15
D: .

CDR3: CATKKTGTGSSHEQYF
DNA: TGTGCCACTAAGAAGACGGGGACAGGGAGTTCCCACGAGCAGTACTTC
size: many
J: TRBJ2-7
V: TRBV10-3
length: 16
D: TRBD1

CDR3: CASSLGGVTEAFF
DNA: TGCGCCAGCAGCTTGGGAGGGGTAACTGAAGCTTTCTTT
size: many
J: TRBJ1-1
V: TRBV5-1
length: 13
D: .

CDR3: CASSNLGGSPLHF
DNA: TGTGCCAGCAGCAATTTGGGGGGCTCACCCCTCCACTTT
size: .
J: TRBJ1-6
V: TRBV21-1
length: 13
D: .

CDR3: CASTPFGNSNQPQHF
DNA: TGTGCCAGCACCCCCTTCGGTAATAGCAATCAGCCCCAGCATTTT
size: many
J: TRBJ1-5
V: TRBV12-3/TRBV12-4
length: 15
D: .

CDR3: CSAQPRPQGTYGYTF
DNA: TGCAGTGCTCAACCTCGCCCCCAGGGCACCTATGGCTACACCTTC
size: .
J: TRBJ1-2
V: TRBV20-1
length: 15
D: .

CDR3: CASSRAAAAKNIQYF
DNA: TGTGCCAGCAGTCGGGCAGCGGCGGCCAAAAACATTCAGTACTTC
size: .
J: TRBJ2-4
V: TRBV12-3/TRBV12-4
length: 15
D: .

CDR3: CASSLRGSGQGSWSLSGNTIYF
DNA: TGTGCCAGCAGCTTAAGGGGCTCGGGACAGGGGAGTTGGAGCCTCTCTGGAAACACCATATATTTT
size: many
J: TRBJ1-3
V: TRBV7-9
length: 22
D: TRBD1

CDR3: CASSLTGEDTQYF
DNA: TGTGCCAGCTCACTGACAGGGGAAGATACGCAGTATTTT
size: .
J: TRBJ2-3
V: TRBV18
length: 13
D: TRBD1

CDR3: CASSLGGVADTQYF
DNA: TGTGCCAGCAGTTTGGGGGGGGTAGCAGATACGCAGTATTTT
size: many
J: TRBJ2-3
V: TRBV12-3/TRBV12-4
length: 14
D: TRBD2

CDR3: CASSPGGNIQYF
DNA: TGTGCCAGCAGCCCCGGCGGAAACATTCAGTACTTC
size: many
J: TRBJ2-4
V: TRBV7-8
length: 12
D: .

CDR3: CASSFEGRNSPLHF
DNA: TGTGCCAGCAGTTTCGAAGGGCGAAATTCACCCCTCCACTTT
size: many
J: TRBJ1-6
V: TRBV12-3/TRBV12-4
length: 14
D: .

CDR3: CASSDQPRKGADTQYF
DNA: TGCGCCAGCAGCGATCAACCGCGCAAGGGCGCAGATACGCAGTATTTT
size: many
J: TRBJ2-3
V: TRBV5-1
length: 16
D: .